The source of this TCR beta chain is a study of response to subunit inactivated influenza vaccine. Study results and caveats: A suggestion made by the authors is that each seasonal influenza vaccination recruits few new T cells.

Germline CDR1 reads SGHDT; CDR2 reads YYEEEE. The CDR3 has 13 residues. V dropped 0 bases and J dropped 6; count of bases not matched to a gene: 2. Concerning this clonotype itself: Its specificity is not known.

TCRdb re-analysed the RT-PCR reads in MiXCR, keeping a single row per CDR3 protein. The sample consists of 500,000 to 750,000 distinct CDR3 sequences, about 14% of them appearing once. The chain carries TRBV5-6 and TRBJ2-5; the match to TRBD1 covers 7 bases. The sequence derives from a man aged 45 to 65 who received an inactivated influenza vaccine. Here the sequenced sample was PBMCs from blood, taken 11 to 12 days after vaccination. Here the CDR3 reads CASSLVQGKTQYF. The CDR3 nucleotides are TGTGCCAGCAGCTTGGTACAGGGGAAGACCCAGTACTTC.